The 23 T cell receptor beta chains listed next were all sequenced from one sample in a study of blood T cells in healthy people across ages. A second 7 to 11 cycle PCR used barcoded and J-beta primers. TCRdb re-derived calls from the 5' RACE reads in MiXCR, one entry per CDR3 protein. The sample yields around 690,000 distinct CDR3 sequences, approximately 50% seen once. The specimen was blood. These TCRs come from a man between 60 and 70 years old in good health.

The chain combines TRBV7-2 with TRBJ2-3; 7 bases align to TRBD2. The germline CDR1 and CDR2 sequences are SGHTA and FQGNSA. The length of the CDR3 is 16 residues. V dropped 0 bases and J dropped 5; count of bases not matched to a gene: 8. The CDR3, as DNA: TGTGCCAGCAGCTTAGCTGGGGGAGGGCCTCAAGATACGCAGTATTTT. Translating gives CASSLAGGGPQDTQYF.

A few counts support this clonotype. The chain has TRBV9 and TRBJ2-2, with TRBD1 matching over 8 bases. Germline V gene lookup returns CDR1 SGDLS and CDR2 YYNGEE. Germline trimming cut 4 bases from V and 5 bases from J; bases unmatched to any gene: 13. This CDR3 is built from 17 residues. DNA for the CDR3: TGTGCCAGCAGCAGGAGGGGGCAGGGGGCAGAAACCGGGGAGCTGTTTTTT. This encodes CASSRRGQGAETGELFF.

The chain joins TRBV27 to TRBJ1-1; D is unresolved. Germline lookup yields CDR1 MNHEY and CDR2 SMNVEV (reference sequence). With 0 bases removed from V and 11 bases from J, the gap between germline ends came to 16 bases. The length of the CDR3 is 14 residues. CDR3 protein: CASSLSRARGSAFF. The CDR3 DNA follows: TGTGCCAGCAGTTTATCAAGGGCTCGCGGCTCGGCTTTCTTT.

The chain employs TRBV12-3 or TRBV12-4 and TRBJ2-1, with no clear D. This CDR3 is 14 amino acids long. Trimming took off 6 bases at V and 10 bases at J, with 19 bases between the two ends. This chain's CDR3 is CASSRVPAAYEQFF. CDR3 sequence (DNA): TGTGCCAGCAGCCGCGTGCCGGCGGCCTACGAGCAGTTCTTC.

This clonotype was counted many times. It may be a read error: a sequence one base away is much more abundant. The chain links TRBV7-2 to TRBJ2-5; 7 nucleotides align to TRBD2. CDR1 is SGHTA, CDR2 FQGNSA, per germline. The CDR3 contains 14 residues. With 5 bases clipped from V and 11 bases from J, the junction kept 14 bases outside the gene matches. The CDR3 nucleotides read TGTGCCAGCAGCATTCAGCGGGGAGCGAATGAGCAGTACTTC. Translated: CASSIQRGANEQYF. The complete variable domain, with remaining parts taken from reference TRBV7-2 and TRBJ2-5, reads GAGVSQSPSNKVTEKGKDVELRCDPISGHTALYWYRQSLGQGLEFLIYFQGNSAPDKSGLPSDRFSAERTGGSVSTLTIQRTQQEDSAVYLCASSIQRGANEQYFGPGTRLLVL.

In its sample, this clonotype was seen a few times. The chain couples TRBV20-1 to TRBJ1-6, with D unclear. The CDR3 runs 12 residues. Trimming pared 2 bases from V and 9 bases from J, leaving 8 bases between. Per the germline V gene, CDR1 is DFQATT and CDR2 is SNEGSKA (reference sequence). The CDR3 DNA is TGCAGTGCTAGAACGGGAATTTCACCCCTCCACTTT. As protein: CSARTGISPLHF.

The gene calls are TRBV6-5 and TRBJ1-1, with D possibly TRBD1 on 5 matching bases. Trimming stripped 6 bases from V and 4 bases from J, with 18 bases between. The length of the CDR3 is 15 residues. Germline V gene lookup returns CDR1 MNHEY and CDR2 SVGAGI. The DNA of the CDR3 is TGTGCCAGCAGGAGAAGAGGGGCGCTGGGCACTGAAGCTTTCTTT. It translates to CASRRRGALGTEAFF.

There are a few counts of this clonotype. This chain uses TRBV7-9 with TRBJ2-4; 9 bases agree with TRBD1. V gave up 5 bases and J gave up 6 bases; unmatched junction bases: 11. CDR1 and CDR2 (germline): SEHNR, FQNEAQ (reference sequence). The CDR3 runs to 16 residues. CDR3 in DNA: TGTGCCAGCAGCCTTATATCCGGGACAGGGCCAAACATTCAGTACTTC. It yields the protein CASSLISGTGPNIQYF.

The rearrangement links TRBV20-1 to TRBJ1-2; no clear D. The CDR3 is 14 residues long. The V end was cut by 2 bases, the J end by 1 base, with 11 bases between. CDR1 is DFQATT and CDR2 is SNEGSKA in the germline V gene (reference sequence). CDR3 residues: CSARTNTNNYGYTF. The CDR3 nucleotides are TGCAGTGCTAGAACTAATACAAATAACTATGGCTACACCTTC.

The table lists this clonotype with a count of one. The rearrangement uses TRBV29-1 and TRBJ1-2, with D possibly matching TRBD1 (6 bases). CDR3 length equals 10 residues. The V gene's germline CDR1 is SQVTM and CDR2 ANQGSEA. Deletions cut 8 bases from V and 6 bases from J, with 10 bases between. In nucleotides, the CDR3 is TGCAGCATAAGACAGGATGGCTACACCTTC. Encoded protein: CSIRQDGYTF.

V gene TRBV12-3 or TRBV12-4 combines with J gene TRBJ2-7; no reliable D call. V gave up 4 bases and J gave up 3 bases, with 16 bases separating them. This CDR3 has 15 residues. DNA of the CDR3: TGTGCCAGCAGTTCCCACCTAGGCAGGAACTACGAGCAGTACTTC. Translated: CASSSHLGRNYEQYF.

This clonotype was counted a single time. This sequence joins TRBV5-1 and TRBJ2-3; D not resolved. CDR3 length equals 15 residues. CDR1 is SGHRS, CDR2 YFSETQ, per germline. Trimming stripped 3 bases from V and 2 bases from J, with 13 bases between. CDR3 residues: CASSSLPQTTDTQYF. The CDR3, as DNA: TGCGCCAGCAGCTCCCTCCCCCAGACCACAGATACGCAGTATTTT.

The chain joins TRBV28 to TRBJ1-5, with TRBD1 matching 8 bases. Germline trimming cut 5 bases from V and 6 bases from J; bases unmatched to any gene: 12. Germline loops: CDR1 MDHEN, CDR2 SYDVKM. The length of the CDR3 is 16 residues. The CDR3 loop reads CASSPARQGRTQPQHF. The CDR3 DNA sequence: TGTGCCAGCAGTCCCGCGCGACAGGGGAGAACTCAGCCCCAGCATTTT.

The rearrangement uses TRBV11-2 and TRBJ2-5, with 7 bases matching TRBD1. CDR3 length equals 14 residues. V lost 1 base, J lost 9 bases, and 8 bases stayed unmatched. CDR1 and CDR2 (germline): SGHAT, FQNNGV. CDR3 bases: TGTGCCAGCAGCTTAGGGGTTACTGGGACAGCCCAGTACTTC. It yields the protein CASSLGVTGTAQYF.

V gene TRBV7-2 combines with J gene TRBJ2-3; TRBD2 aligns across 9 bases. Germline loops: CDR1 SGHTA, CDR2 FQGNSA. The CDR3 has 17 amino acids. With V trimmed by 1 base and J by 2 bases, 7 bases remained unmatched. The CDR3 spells CASSLDPLAGLTDTQYF. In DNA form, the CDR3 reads TGTGCCAGCAGCTTAGACCCCCTAGCGGGACTCACAGATACGCAGTATTTT.

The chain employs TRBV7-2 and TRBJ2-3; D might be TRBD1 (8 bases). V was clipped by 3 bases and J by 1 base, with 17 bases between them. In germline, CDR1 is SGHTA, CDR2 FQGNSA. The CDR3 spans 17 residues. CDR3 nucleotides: TGTGCCAGCAGCTTCACCGGAGCGGGACAGGGCACAGATACGCAGTATTTT. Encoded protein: CASSFTGAGQGTDTQYF.

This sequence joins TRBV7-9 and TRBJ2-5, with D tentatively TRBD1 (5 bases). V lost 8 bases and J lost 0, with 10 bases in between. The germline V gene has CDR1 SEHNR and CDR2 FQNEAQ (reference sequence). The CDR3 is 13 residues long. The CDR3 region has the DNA TGTGCCAGCCAGGGCGGATACCAAGAGACCCAGTACTTC. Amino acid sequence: CASQGGYQETQYF.

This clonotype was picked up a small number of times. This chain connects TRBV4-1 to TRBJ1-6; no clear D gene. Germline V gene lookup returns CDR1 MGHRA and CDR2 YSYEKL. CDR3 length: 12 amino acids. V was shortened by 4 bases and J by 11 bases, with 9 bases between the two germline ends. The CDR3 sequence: CASSLEGPPLHF. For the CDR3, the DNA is TGCGCCAGCAGCCTCGAAGGTCCACCCCTCCACTTT.

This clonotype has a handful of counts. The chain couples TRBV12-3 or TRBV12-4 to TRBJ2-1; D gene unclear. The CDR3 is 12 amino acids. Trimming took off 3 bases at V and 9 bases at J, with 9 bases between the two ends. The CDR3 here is CASSLGPAEQFF. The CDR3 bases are TGTGCCAGCAGTTTGGGCCCTGCTGAGCAGTTCTTC.

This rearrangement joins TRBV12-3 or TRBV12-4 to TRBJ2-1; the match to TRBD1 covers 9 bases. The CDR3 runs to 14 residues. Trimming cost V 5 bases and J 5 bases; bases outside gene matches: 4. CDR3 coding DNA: TGTGCCAGCAGTACCCGACAGGGGGACAATGAGCAGTTCTTC. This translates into CASSTRQGDNEQFF.

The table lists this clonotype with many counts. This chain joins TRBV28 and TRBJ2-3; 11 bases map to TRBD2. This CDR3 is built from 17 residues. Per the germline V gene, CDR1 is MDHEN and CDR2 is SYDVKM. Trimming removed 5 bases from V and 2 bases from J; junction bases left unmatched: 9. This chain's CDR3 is CASSPVGLAGDTDTQYF. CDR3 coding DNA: TGTGCCAGCAGTCCCGTCGGACTAGCGGGCGACACAGATACGCAGTATTTT.

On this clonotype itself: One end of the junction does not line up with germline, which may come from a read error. This CDR3 is CACSLSDRVLEAFF. The CDR3 nucleotides read TGTGCCTGCAGCCTCTCGGACAGGGTCCTTGAAGCTTTCTTT. The chain employs TRBV9 and TRBJ1-1; 8 bases align to TRBD1. The V gene's germline CDR1 is SGDLS and CDR2 YYNGEE. This CDR3 has 14 amino acids.

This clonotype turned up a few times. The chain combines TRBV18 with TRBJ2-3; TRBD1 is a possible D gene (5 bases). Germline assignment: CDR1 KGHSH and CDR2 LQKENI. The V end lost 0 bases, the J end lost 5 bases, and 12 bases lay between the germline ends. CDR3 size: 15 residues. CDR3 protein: CASSPPGRVGDTQYF. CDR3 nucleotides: TGTGCCAGCTCACCACCGGGCAGGGTGGGAGATACGCAGTATTTT.